These 5 T cell receptor beta chains were sequenced from one sample in a study of cytomegalovirus exposure and HLA in healthy donors. Amplification used 60 Vbeta primers and 13 Jbeta primers. Profiled with immunoSEQ multiplex PCR; TCRdb holds only in-frame clones, not every one. The sample holds over 150,000 clones, over 75% seen once. Sequenced input: PBMCs. These receptors all stem from a human donor in good health.

The chain recombines TRBV19 with TRBJ1-5; 10 bases fit TRBD1. CDR3 length equals 15 residues. With 5 bases clipped from V and 6 bases from J, the junction kept 7 bases outside the gene matches. Germline values: CDR1 LNHDA, CDR2 SQIVND (reference sequence). The CDR3 DNA is TGTGCCAGTAGTTCCCAGGGACAGGGGAGTCAGCCCCAGCATTTT. Its protein is CASSSQGQGSQPQHF.

The genes are TRBV27 and TRBJ1-2; 7 nucleotides match TRBD1. The germline CDR1 and CDR2 sequences are MNHEY and SMNVEV (reference sequence). V lost 6 bases to trimming and J lost 6 bases; unmatched junction nucleotides: 7. The CDR3 extends over 13 amino acids. CDR3 bases: TGTGCCAGCAGACCGACAGGGAGAGATGGCTACACCTTC. This translates into CASRPTGRDGYTF.

The CDR3 DNA sequence: TGTGCCAGTAGATTTAGCACCGGGGAGCTGTTTTTT. Translating it yields CASRFSTGELFF. V usage is TRBV19 and J usage is TRBJ2-2; no firm D call. Germline V CDR1 and CDR2: LNHDA, SQIVND (reference sequence). This CDR3 is built from 12 residues. V was clipped by 6 bases and J by 4 bases, with 6 bases between them.

The chain carries TRBV6-5 and TRBJ2-1; TRBD2 matches at 8 bases. V dropped 2 bases and J dropped 12; count of bases not matched to a gene: 9. Germline lookup yields CDR1 MNHEY and CDR2 SVGAGI. The CDR3 is 14 residues long. CDR3 DNA sequence: TGTGCCAGCAGTTACCGCGGGGGGATTGGTCCGCAGTTCTTC. This sequence encodes CASSYRGGIGPQFF.

The chain combines TRBV6-6 with TRBJ2-5; a possible D gene is TRBD1 (5 bases). V lost 6 bases and J 1 base, leaving 15 bases between the germline ends. The germline V gene has CDR1 MNHNY and CDR2 SVGAGI (reference sequence). CDR3 size: 15 residues. CDR3 sequence (DNA): TGTGCCAGCAGGCCTTTAGGGGCTTCCCAAGAGACCCAGTACTTC. It specifies CASRPLGASQETQYF.